This note documents a single T cell receptor (beta chain) sequence. The antigen is undetermined. This sample was included in a study of T cell responses to AZD1222 COVID-19 vaccine. General study findings and limits: Donors, mostly white British, included more females; clonal diversity was possibly underestimated.

Clones were read by immunoSEQ multiplex PCR, and TCRdb kept only the in-frame ones, dropping some. There are some 150,000 clones in the sample; about 92% occur only once, and 1.5% to 2% lies in the top ten. The J segment lost 0 bases and the V segment lost 5 bases, leaving 7 bases of the junction unmatched. Germline V gene data show CDR1 as SGHAT and CDR2 as FQNNGV. This CDR3 is 16 amino acids long. The receptor was derived from an adult in good health. The sample was peripheral blood, taken on day 0 of AZD1222 vaccination. The chain joins TRBV11-2 to TRBJ1-3; the match to TRBD1 covers 7 bases. The CDR3 DNA reads TGTGCCAGCAGCACAGGGACAGCATTCTCTGGAAACACCATATATTTT. Protein: CASSTGTAFSGNTIYF.